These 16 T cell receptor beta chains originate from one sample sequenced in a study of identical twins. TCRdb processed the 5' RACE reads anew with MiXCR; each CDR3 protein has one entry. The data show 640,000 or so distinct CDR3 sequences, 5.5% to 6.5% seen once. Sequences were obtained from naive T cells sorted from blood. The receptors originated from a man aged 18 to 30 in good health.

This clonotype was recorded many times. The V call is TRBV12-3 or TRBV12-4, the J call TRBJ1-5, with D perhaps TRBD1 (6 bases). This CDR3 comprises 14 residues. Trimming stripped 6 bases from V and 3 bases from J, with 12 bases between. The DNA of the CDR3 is TGTGCCAGCAGCAACGGACAGTACAATCAGCCCCAGCATTTT. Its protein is CASSNGQYNQPQHF.

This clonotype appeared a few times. CDR3 loop: CASSSSPGQINTGELFF. The CDR3 nucleotides read TGCGCCAGCAGCTCGAGCCCGGGACAGATCAACACCGGGGAGCTGTTTTTT. V and J are TRBV5-1 and TRBJ2-2; 7 bases agree with TRBD1. The CDR3 totals 17 residues. Germline V CDR1 and CDR2: SGHRS, YFSETQ. V shed 3 bases and J 2 bases; nucleotides not matched to a gene: 10.

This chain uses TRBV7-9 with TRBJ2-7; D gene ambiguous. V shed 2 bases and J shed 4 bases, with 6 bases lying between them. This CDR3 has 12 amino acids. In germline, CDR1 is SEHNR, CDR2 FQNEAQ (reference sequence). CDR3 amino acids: CASSLRQYEQYF. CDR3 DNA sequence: TGTGCCAGCAGCTTAAGGCAGTACGAGCAGTACTTC.

CDR3 nucleotide sequence: TGTGCCAGCAGTTTATTAGGGACAGGGAGCGAGCAGTACGTC. It specifies CASSLLGTGSEQYV. V is TRBV28 and J is TRBJ2-7, with TRBD1 matching over 9 bases. CDR1 and CDR2 (germline): MDHEN, SYDVKM. V trimming: 1 base; J trimming: 6 bases; junction bases outside the gene matches: 4. This CDR3 comprises 14 residues.

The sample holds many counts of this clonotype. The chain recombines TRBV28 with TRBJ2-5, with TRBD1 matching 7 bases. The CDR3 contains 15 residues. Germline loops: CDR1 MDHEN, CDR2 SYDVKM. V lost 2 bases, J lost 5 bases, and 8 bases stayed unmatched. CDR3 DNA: TGTGCCAGCAGTTTAAGTACCAGGGGGTTTGAGACCCAGTACTTC. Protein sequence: CASSLSTRGFETQYF.

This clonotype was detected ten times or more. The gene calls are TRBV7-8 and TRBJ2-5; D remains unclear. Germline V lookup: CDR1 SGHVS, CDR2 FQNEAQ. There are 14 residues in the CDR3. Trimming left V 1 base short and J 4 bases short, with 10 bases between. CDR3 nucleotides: TGTGCCAGCAGCTTAGACCCGTCCACAGAGACCCAGTACTTC. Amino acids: CASSLDPSTETQYF.

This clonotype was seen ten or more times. The CDR3 is CSVVIPSPNYEQYF. DNA for the CDR3: TGCAGCGTAGTTATACCAAGTCCAAACTACGAGCAGTACTTC. This chain connects TRBV29-1 to TRBJ2-7, with D unclear. V lost 6 bases to trimming and J lost 3 bases, with 18 bases between them. CDR3 length equals 14 residues. The germline V gene encodes CDR1 SQVTM and CDR2 ANQGSEA.

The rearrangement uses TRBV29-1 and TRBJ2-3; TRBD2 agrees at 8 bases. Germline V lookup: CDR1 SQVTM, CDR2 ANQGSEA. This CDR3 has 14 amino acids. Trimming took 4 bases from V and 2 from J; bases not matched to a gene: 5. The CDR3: CSVARGGPTDTQYF. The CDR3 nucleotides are TGCAGCGTTGCGCGCGGGGGGCCCACAGATACGCAGTATTTT.

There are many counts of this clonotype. CDR3 in amino acids: CAIPKGGHTYNEQFF. The CDR3 DNA reads as TGTGCCATTCCGAAGGGGGGCCACACCTACAATGAGCAGTTCTTC. This sequence joins TRBV6-2 or TRBV6-3 and TRBJ2-1; D possibly matches TRBD1 or TRBD2 (6 bases each). With 10 bases removed from V and 2 bases from J, the gap between germline ends came to 18 bases. Germline V gives CDR1 MNHEY, CDR2 SVGEGT. The CDR3 covers 15 residues.

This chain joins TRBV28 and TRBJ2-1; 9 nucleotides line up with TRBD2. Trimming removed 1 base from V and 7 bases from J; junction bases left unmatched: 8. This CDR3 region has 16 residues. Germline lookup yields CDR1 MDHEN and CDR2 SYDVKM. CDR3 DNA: TGTGCCAGCAGTTTATCCGCGGGAGGGCCCCGTAATGAGCAGTTCTTC. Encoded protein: CASSLSAGGPRNEQFF. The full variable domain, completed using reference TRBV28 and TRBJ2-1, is DVKVTQSSRYLVKRTGEKVFLECVQDMDHENMFWYRQDPGLGLRLIYFSYDVKMKEKGDIPEGYSVSREKKERFSLILESASTNQTSMYLCASSLSAGGPRNEQFFGPGTRLTVL.

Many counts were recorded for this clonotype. CDR3 nucleotide sequence: TGTGCCATCAGAGCCTCGGAGAGTTCCGAGCAGTACGTC. Translating gives CAIRASESSEQYV. V is TRBV10-3 and J is TRBJ2-7, with no clear D. With 6 bases removed from V and 6 bases from J, the gap between germline ends came to 15 bases. The CDR3 is 13 residues long. Germline V gene sequence: CDR1 ENHRY, CDR2 SYGVKD.

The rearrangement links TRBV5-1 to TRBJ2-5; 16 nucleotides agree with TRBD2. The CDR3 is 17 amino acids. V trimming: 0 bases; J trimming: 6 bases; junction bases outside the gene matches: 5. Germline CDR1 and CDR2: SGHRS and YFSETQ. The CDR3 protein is CASSLEGTSGRVKTQYF. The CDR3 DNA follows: TGCGCCAGCAGCTTGGAGGGGACTAGCGGGAGGGTAAAGACCCAGTACTTC.

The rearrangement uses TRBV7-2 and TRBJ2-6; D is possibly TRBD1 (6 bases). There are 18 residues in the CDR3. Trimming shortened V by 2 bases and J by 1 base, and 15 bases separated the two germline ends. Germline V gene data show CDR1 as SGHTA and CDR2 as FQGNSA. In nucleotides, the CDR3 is TGTGCCAGCAGCTTACCGGGACACCTTATATCTGGGGCCAACGTCCTGACTTTC. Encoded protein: CASSLPGHLISGANVLTF.

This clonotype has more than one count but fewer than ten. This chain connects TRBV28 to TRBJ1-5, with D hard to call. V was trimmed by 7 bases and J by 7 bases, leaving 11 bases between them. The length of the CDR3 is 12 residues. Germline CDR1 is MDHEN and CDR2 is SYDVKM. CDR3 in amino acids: CASNRVGQPQHF. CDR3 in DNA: TGTGCCAGCAACCGGGTTGGGCAGCCCCAGCATTTT.

The CDR3: CSARTGRAGEGVYEQYF. CDR3 DNA sequence: TGCAGTGCTAGAACAGGGCGCGCAGGGGAAGGGGTCTACGAGCAGTACTTC. The rearrangement uses TRBV20-1 and TRBJ2-7, with D possibly TRBD1 on 6 matching bases. The CDR3 is 17 residues long. From germline, CDR1 is DFQATT and CDR2 SNEGSKA (reference sequence). The V end lost 2 bases, the J end lost 3 bases, and 23 bases lay between the germline ends.

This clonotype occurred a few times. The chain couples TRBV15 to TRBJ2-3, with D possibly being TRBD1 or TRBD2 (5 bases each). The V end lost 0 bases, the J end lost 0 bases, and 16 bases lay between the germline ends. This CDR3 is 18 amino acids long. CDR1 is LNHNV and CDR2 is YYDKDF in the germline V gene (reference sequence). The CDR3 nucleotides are TGTGCCACCAGCAGAGATTCTCCGGGGCCGGCTAGCACAGATACGCAGTATTTT. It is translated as CATSRDSPGPASTDTQYF.